This TCR beta chain was observed in a study of cytomegalovirus exposure and HLA in healthy donors. Overall study findings and caveats: TCR beta V segments were, for the most part, productive about 87% or about 30% of the time in an earlier analysis. Other equally common chains were less clonally expanded than HLA-associated TCR beta chains, a later analysis showed. Several top significant clusters appeared, in a later analysis, to be linked to common viral pathogens.

Looked up from germline, CDR1 is LGHNA and CDR2 is YNFKEQ. This CDR3 is built from 16 residues. V was cut by 2 bases and J by 0 bases, with 14 bases left in between. The PCR ran on 60 Vbeta and 13 Jbeta primers. TCRdb's table, derived via immunoSEQ multiplex PCR, lists solely in-frame clones and lacks some. The repertoire holds about 79,000 clones, with just over 70% as singletons. A remark on this clone: Its specificity is not known.

The receptor's source is a man aged 55 to 70 in good health and CMV-seronegative. The V and J genes are TRBV4-2 and TRBJ2-7, with D unclear. The sample comprised PBMCs. CDR3 in DNA: TGTGCCAGCAGCCAAAACCCTGGGCCCAGCTCCTACGAGCAGTACTTC. Translated: CASSQNPGPSSYEQYF.